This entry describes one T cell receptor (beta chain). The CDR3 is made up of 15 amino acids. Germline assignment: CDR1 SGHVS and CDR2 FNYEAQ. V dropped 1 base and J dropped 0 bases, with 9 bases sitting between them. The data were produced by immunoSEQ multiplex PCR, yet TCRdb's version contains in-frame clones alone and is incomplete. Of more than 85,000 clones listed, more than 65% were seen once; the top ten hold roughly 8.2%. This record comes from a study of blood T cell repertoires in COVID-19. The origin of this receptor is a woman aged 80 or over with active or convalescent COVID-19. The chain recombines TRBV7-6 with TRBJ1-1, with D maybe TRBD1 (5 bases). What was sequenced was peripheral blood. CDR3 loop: CASSLGTNMNTEAFF. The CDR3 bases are TGTGCCAGCAGCTTAGGGACAAATATGAACACTGAAGCTTTCTTT.